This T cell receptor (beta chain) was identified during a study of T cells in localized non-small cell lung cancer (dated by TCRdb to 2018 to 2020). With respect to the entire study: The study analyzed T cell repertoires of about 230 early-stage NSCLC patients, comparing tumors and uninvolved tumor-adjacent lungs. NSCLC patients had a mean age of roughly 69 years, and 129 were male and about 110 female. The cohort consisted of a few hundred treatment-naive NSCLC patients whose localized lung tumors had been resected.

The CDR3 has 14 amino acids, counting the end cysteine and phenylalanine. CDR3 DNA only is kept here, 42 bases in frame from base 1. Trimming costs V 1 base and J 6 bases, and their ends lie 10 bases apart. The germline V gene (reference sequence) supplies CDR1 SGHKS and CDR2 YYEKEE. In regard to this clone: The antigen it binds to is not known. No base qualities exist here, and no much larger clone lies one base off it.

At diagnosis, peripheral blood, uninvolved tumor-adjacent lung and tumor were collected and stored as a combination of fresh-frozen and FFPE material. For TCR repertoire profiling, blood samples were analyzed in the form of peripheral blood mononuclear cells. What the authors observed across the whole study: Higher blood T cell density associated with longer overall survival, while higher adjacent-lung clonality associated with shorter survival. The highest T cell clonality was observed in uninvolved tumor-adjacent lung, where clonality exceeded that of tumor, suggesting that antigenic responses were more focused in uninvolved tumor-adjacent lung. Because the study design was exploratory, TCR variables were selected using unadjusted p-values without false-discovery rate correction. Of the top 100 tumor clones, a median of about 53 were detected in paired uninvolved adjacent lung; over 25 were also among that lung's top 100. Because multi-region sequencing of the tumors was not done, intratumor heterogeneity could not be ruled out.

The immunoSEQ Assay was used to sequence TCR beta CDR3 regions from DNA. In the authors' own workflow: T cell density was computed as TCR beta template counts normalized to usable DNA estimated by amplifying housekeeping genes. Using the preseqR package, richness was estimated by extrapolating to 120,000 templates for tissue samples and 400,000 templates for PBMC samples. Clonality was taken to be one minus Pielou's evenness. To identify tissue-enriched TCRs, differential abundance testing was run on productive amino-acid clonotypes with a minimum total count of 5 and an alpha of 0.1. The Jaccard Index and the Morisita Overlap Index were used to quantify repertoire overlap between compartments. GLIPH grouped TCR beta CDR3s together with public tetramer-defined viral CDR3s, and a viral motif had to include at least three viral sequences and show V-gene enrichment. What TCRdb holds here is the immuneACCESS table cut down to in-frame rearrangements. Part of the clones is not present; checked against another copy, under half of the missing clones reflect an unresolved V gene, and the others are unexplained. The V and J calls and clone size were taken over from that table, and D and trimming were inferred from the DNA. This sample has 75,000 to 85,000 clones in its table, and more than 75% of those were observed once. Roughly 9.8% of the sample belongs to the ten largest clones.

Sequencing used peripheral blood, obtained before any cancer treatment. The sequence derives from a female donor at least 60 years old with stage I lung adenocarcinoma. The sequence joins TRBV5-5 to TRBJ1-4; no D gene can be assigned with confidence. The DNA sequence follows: TGTGCCAGCAGCTTGAGCGATGACCATGAAAAACTGTTTTTT. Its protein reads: CASSLSDDHEKLFF.